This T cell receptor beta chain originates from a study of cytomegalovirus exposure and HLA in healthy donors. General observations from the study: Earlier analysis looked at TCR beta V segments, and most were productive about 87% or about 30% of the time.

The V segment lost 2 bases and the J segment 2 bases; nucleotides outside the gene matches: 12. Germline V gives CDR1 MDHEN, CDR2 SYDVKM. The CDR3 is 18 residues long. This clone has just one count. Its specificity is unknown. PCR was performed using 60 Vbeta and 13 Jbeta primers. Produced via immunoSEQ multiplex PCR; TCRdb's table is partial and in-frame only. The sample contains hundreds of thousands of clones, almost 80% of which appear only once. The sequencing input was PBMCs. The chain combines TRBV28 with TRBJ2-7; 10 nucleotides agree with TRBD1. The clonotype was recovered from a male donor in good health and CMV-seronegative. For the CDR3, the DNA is TGTGCCAGCAGTTTAGGTCGGTTGGGACAGGGGCCGCCCTACGAGCAGTACTTC. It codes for CASSLGRLGQGPPYEQYF.